The source of this TCR beta chain is a study of T cells in Graves' hyperthyroidism and ophthalmopathy. Turning to the study itself: Initial diagnosis, before any treatment, was when peripheral blood was collected. The study, taken as a whole, reports: Also found in blood were most expanded thyroid clonotypes above 0.001.

The V gene lost 0 bases and the J gene lost 1 base, with 9 bases spanning the gap. The CDR3 spans 15 residues. The patients, who ranged from 18 to 65 in age, presented with newly diagnosed hyperthyroidism lasting under 2 months. The source material, RNA transcripts, was used to amplify TCR beta CDR3 regions. A first-round RT-PCR of the TCR CDR3 used the HTBI primer set. TCRdb redid the calling of the multiplex PCR reads with MiXCR, one entry per CDR3 protein. The table has 300,000 or so distinct CDR3 sequences, roughly 23% seen once. This clonotype was counted ten times or more. Its matching antigen is unknown.

The receptor was isolated from a woman aged 50 to 60 with Graves' hyperthyroidism. The chain has TRBV12-3 or TRBV12-4 and TRBJ1-1; D gene uncertain. The specimen was blood. The CDR3 sequence: CASSLALRGNTEAFF. The CDR3 nucleotides read TGTGCCAGCAGTTTAGCGCTAAGAGGGAACACTGAAGCTTTCTTT.